This passage covers 20 T cell receptor beta chains from one sample sequenced in a study of shared clonotypes between healthy human individuals. Libraries were prepared by immunoSEQ multiplex PCR; TCRdb keeps only in-frame clonotypes and omits some of them. The repertoire holds about 980,000 clones, with 76% as singletons. The material sequenced was memory CD4+ T cells sorted from blood. The sample's subset: CD45RA-negative fraction. The source of these receptors is a young man in good health.

J is TRBJ1-1 and V is TRBV5-4; D may be TRBD1 (5 bases). CDR3 length: 15 residues. Trimming shortened V by 4 bases and J by 0 bases, and 13 bases separated the two germline ends. Germline CDR1 is SGHNT and CDR2 is YYREEE (reference sequence). The CDR3 loop reads CASSTQRGVNTEAFF. The CDR3 bases are TGTGCCAGCAGCACCCAGCGGGGGGTGAACACTGAAGCTTTCTTT.

With regard to this clone: A much larger clone lies one base from this, so it may be a read error. The identical CDR3 is also encoded by other nucleotide sequences in the sample. The chain couples TRBV6-5 to TRBJ2-5, with D possibly being TRBD1 (6 bases). CDR1 and CDR2 (germline): MNHEY, SVGAGI. V was pared by 5 bases and J by 5 bases, with 6 bases between. The CDR3 is 11 amino acids. CDR3: CASSQGETQYF. In DNA, the CDR3 is TGTGCCAGCAGTCAGGGGGAGACCCAGTACTTC.

This chain uses TRBV7-2 with TRBJ2-5; D is unclear. V was clipped by 2 bases and J by 2 bases, with 12 bases between them. CDR1 is SGHTA and CDR2 is FQGNSA in the germline V gene. The CDR3 consists of 15 residues. The DNA of the CDR3 is TGTGCCAGCAGCTTAAGCCGCCTAACGCAAGAGACCCAGTACTTC. Translation: CASSLSRLTQETQYF.

This clone was counted many times. V gene TRBV7-6 combines with J gene TRBJ2-5; TRBD2 is a possible D gene (6 bases). The V end lost 5 bases, the J end lost 5 bases, and 15 bases lay between the germline ends. The germline CDR1 and CDR2 sequences are SGHVS and FNYEAQ. The CDR3 spans 14 residues. The CDR3 DNA is TGTGCCAGCAGCGCGGGGCCTGGGGGGGAGACCCAGTACTTC. It specifies CASSAGPGGETQYF.

J is TRBJ2-3 and V is TRBV2; 10 bases fit TRBD2. Germline V gene data show CDR1 as SNHLY and CDR2 as FYNNEI. The trim removed 2 bases at V and 3 bases at J, leaving 2 bases unmatched. This CDR3 is built from 15 residues. This chain's CDR3 is CASSELAGATDTQYF. CDR3 nucleotide sequence: TGTGCCAGCAGTGAACTAGCGGGAGCGACAGATACGCAGTATTTT.

This chain uses TRBV5-8 with TRBJ2-7; the D is unclear. CDR1 and CDR2 from the germline V gene are SGHTS and YDEGEE. The CDR3 spans 15 residues. V lost 0 bases and J lost 4, with 14 bases in between. The CDR3, as DNA: TGTGCCAGCAGCTTGGCCAGGAAGGGTACTTACGAGCAGTACTTC. Its protein is CASSLARKGTYEQYF.

CDR3 sequence (DNA): TGTGCCAGCAGTGTATCGGTCTCTGGGAGAGGCTACACCTTC. This encodes CASSVSVSGRGYTF. The V gene is TRBV6-1, the J gene TRBJ1-2; D is unresolved. CDR3 length: 14 amino acids. Germline V gives CDR1 MNHNS, CDR2 SASEGT. Trimming took 4 bases from V and 8 from J, leaving 17 bases between them.

The gene calls are TRBV30 and TRBJ1-2, with D uncertain. The CDR3 is 13 residues long. In germline, CDR1 is GTSNPN, CDR2 SVGIG (reference sequence). V was shortened by 2 bases and J by 5 bases, with 12 bases between the two germline ends. For the CDR3, the DNA is TGTGCCTGGAGTAGCGGATCGAAATATGGCTACACCTTC. Protein sequence: CAWSSGSKYGYTF.

V and J are TRBV2 and TRBJ2-3, with 10 bases matching TRBD2. This CDR3 has 17 residues. Per germline, CDR1 SNHLY and CDR2 FYNNEI. After removal of 0 bases from V and 1 base from J, the junction contained 4 bases not matched to a gene. The CDR3 nucleotides read TGTGCCAGCAGTGAAGCGGAAGCGGGGGGGGGCACAGATACGCAGTATTTT. Its protein product is CASSEAEAGGGTDTQYF.

The chain employs TRBV19 and TRBJ2-1; D is ambiguous. CDR3 size: 11 residues. CDR1 and CDR2 (germline): LNHDA, SQIVND (reference sequence). Between the trimmed V and J ends, which lost 6 bases and 8 bases, there was a span of 8 bases. CDR3 region: CASSLTHEQFF. The CDR3, as DNA: TGTGCCAGTAGCCTTACCCATGAGCAGTTCTTC. Full variable domain (rest looked up from reference TRBV19 and TRBJ2-1): DGGITQSPKYLFRKEGQNVTLSCEQNLNHDAMYWYRQDPGQGLRLIYYSQIVNDFQKGDIAEGYSVSREKKESFPLTVTSAQKNPTAFYLCASSLTHEQFFGPGTRLTVL.

The V gene is TRBV4-3, the J gene TRBJ2-7; D ambiguous. The CDR3 spans 15 residues. The V end was cut by 8 bases, the J end by 2 bases, with 19 bases between. Germline V gene sequence: CDR1 LGHNA, CDR2 YSLEER. This CDR3 is CASRPVATVPYEQYF. The CDR3 bases are TGCGCCAGCCGACCGGTGGCAACAGTTCCCTACGAGCAGTACTTC.

This chain uses TRBV7-2 with TRBJ2-7; D ambiguous. Germline V gene sequence: CDR1 SGHTA, CDR2 FQGNSA. Between the trimmed V and J ends, which lost 0 bases and 6 bases, there was a span of 6 bases. This CDR3 is built from 12 residues. The CDR3 loop is CASSLASPEQYF. In DNA, the CDR3 is TGTGCCAGCAGCTTAGCCAGCCCCGAGCAGTACTTC.

CDR3 sequence reads: CASSQERTGLAGYTF. CDR3 nucleotides: TGCGCCAGCAGCCAAGAAAGAACAGGGCTCGCGGGCTACACCTTC. The gene calls are TRBV4-1 and TRBJ1-2; tentatively, D is TRBD1 (6 bases). Trimming took 0 bases from V and 8 from J, leaving 16 bases between them. The CDR3 has 15 residues. Germline CDR1 reads MGHRA; CDR2 reads YSYEKL.

The rearrangement uses TRBV11-2 and TRBJ2-7; no reliable D call. Between the trimmed V and J ends, which lost 4 bases and 1 base, there was a span of 11 bases. From germline, CDR1 is SGHAT and CDR2 FQNNGV. CDR3 length: 14 amino acids. The CDR3 is CASSSIGLSYEQYF. DNA for the CDR3: TGTGCCAGCAGCTCGATCGGGCTTTCCTACGAGCAGTACTTC.

This clone has more than one count but fewer than ten. Different DNA sequences within this sample yield the same CDR3. This rearrangement joins TRBV6-5 to TRBJ2-3, with D maybe TRBD1 (6 bases). The V end lost 6 bases, the J end lost 1 base, and 11 bases lay between the germline ends. Per the germline V gene, CDR1 is MNHEY and CDR2 is SVGAGI. This CDR3 has 14 residues. Here the CDR3 DNA reads TGTGCCAGCAGCCGACGACAGGGCACAGATACGCAGTATTTT. Its protein product is CASSRRQGTDTQYF.

The chain employs TRBV28 and TRBJ2-5; either TRBD1 or TRBD2 may fit D (6 bases each). V lost 4 bases to trimming and J lost 4 bases, with 16 bases between them. CDR1 is MDHEN and CDR2 is SYDVKM in the germline V gene. CDR3 length: 15 residues. CDR3 sequence reads: CASSSPGAGLETQYF. In DNA, the CDR3 is TGTGCCAGCAGTTCGCCGGGGGCGGGGCTAGAGACCCAGTACTTC.

Note on this clone: A far larger clone is off by one base, so a read error is likely. The rearrangement links TRBV5-6 to TRBJ2-5, with TRBD1 as a possible D gene (6 bases). The germline CDR1 and CDR2 sequences are SGHDT and YYEEEE. Trimming cost V 5 bases and J 7 bases, with 15 bases left between them. There are 13 residues in the CDR3. CDR3 in amino acids: CASRDGQMRTQYF. Here the CDR3 DNA reads TGTGCCAGCAGGGATGGACAGATGAGGACCCAGTACTTC.

The chain uses TRBV27 and TRBJ2-7; D is perhaps TRBD1 or TRBD2 (5 bases each). The CDR3 totals 15 residues. V lost 5 bases and J lost 2, with 16 bases in between. Germline CDR1 MNHEY, CDR2 SMNVEV (reference sequence). The CDR3 sequence is CASSKPTGAPYEQYF. Here the CDR3 DNA reads TGTGCCAGCAGTAAACCCACCGGGGCCCCCTACGAGCAGTACTTC.

This clone was counted a single time. The rearrangement uses TRBV7-9 and TRBJ1-2; D unclear. The CDR3 has 13 residues. V lost 2 bases, J lost 4 bases, and 8 bases lay in between. Looked up from germline, CDR1 is SEHNR and CDR2 is FQNEAQ (reference sequence). The chain's CDR3 is CASSLRTGYGYTF. The CDR3, as DNA: TGTGCCAGCAGCTTAAGGACGGGCTATGGCTACACCTTC.

The chain recombines TRBV6-5 with TRBJ2-5; no clear D. The germline V gene encodes CDR1 MNHEY and CDR2 SVGAGI. The CDR3 is 15 residues long. V was clipped by 6 bases and J by 1 base, with 15 bases between them. CDR3 sequence (DNA): TGTGCCAGCAGCCTCCTTGACGCCGTCCAAGAGACCCAGTACTTC. It yields the protein CASSLLDAVQETQYF.